This TCR beta chain was captured in a study of blood T cells in healthy people across ages. It was with a sample-barcoded 5' primer and a J-beta primer mix that a second PCR of about 7 to 12 cycles was run. A tag from a template-switch adaptor with 12 random nucleotides marked each cDNA molecule. TCRdb reanalysed the 5' RACE reads using MiXCR and keeps one entry per CDR3 protein. The table has about 640,000 distinct CDR3 sequences, 58% seen once. This clonotype was recorded once. Antigen: not known. Overall study findings and caveats: Estimated diversity, derived from one million T cells, was regarded as an underestimate.

This CDR3 spans 13 amino acids. The germline V and J ends were trimmed by 10 bases and 7 bases, with 20 bases remaining between them. Germline lookup yields CDR1 MNHNY and CDR2 SVGAGI (reference sequence). The receptor's source is a man in his sixties in good health. The V call is TRBV6-6, the J call TRBJ2-7; D possibly uses TRBD1 or TRBD2 (5 bases each). The material sequenced was blood. CDR3 nucleotide sequence: TGTGCCACGGCTTGGGGAGCAGGGCGGGAGCAGTACTTC. Its protein product is CATAWGAGREQYF.